Following are 26 T cell receptor beta chains from one sample sequenced in a study of cytomegalovirus exposure and HLA in healthy donors. 60 Vbeta and 13 Jbeta primers were used in PCR. Repertoires were generated with immunoSEQ multiplex PCR, while TCRdb's copy carries only in-frame clones and drops some. The sample consists of roughly 140,000 clones, roughly three quarters of them appearing once. Sequenced input: PBMCs. These TCRs come from a woman under 40 in good health and CMV-seronegative.

This rearrangement joins TRBV19 to TRBJ2-7, with 8 nucleotides matching TRBD1. Germline V lookup: CDR1 LNHDA, CDR2 SQIVND (reference sequence). The CDR3 is made up of 14 amino acids. With V trimmed by 5 bases and J by 0 bases, 3 bases remained unmatched. The CDR3 is CASSRTGSSYEQYF. Here the CDR3 DNA reads TGTGCCAGTAGTCGGACAGGGAGCTCCTACGAGCAGTACTTC.

This clone has more than one count but fewer than ten. The CDR3 bases are TGTGCCAGCAGTTCGACAGGGAACACTGAAGCTTTCTTT. It specifies CASSSTGNTEAFF. The gene calls are TRBV28 and TRBJ1-1; possible D gene TRBD1, 6 bases. The germline gives CDR1 MDHEN, CDR2 SYDVKM. The V and J ends lost 4 bases and 1 base respectively, with 7 bases between them. This CDR3 spans 13 amino acids. The full variable domain, with the rest looked up from reference TRBV28 and TRBJ1-1, is DVKVTQSSRYLVKRTGEKVFLECVQDMDHENMFWYRQDPGLGLRLIYFSYDVKMKEKGDIPEGYSVSREKKERFSLILESASTNQTSMYLCASSSTGNTEAFFGQGTRLTVV.

This clone was recorded only once. V is TRBV10-3 and J is TRBJ2-1; 9 nucleotides agree with TRBD1. The germline V gene has CDR1 ENHRY and CDR2 SYGVKD. Trimming at V came to 6 bases and at J to 2 bases, leaving 8 bases not matched to a gene. The CDR3 sequence is 16 residues long. The CDR3 DNA is TGTGCCATCAGGCAGACCGGGACAGGGCCCTACAATGAGCAGTTCTTC. Protein: CAIRQTGTGPYNEQFF.

The chain employs TRBV5-5 and TRBJ2-7; D perhaps matches TRBD1 (5 bases). Germline CDR1 SGHKS, CDR2 YYEKEE (reference sequence). The ends were cut back, 0 bases at V and 2 bases at J, with 9 bases in the middle. The CDR3 totals 14 residues. In DNA form, the CDR3 reads TGTGCCAGCAGCTTGGATGGGGCGGCCTACGAGCAGTACGTC. Amino acid sequence: CASSLDGAAYEQYV.

This chain joins TRBV4-2 and TRBJ2-5; a possible D gene is TRBD2 (6 bases). The germline V and J ends were trimmed by 1 base and 5 bases, with 26 bases remaining between them. CDR3 length equals 19 residues. Looked up from germline, CDR1 is LGHNA and CDR2 is YNFKEQ. As DNA, the CDR3 is TGTGCCAGCAGCCAAGGAGGGGTAGGGGCTAGCGCCTACCGGGAGACCCAGTACTTC. Protein sequence: CASSQGGVGASAYRETQYF.

In its sample, this clone was seen a few times. The rearrangement uses TRBV2 and TRBJ1-1, with D perhaps TRBD1 (5 bases). The CDR3 runs to 15 residues. Trimming stripped 6 bases from V and 7 bases from J, with 21 bases between. Germline V gives CDR1 SNHLY, CDR2 FYNNEI. CDR3 nucleotides: TGTGCCAGCAGCACTAACCGGGACTCGTCCTATGAAGCTTTCTTT. Translated: CASSTNRDSSYEAFF.

The gene calls are TRBV5-8 and TRBJ1-4, with 10 bases fitting TRBD1. The germline V gene has CDR1 SGHTS and CDR2 YDEGEE. The CDR3 runs to 16 residues. With V trimmed by 3 bases and J by 5 bases, 7 bases remained unmatched. The CDR3 here is CASSSLGDRGNEKLFF. In nucleotides, the CDR3 is TGTGCCAGCAGCTCCCTTGGGGACAGGGGAAATGAAAAACTGTTTTTT.

V gene TRBV28 combines with J gene TRBJ2-5; 9 positions agree with TRBD2. V was pared by 3 bases and J by 5 bases, with 13 bases of the junction left unmatched. Germline V lookup: CDR1 MDHEN, CDR2 SYDVKM. The CDR3 is 17 amino acids. The CDR3 sequence is CASSFSARGGLGETQYF. The CDR3 nucleotides read TGTGCCAGCAGTTTCTCAGCGCGGGGGGGCCTAGGGGAGACCCAGTACTTC.

The rearrangement joins TRBV2 to TRBJ2-1; TRBD2 matches 10 bases. Germline V lookup: CDR1 SNHLY, CDR2 FYNNEI. The CDR3 covers 14 residues. With V trimmed by 4 bases and J by 15 bases, 12 bases remained unmatched. In nucleotides, the CDR3 is TGTGCCAGCAGTGTTGAAAGCGGGGGGGCGGGGTGGTTCTTC. This sequence encodes CASSVESGGAGWFF. Complete variable domain (other parts from reference TRBV2 and TRBJ2-1): EPEVTQTPSHQVTQMGQEVILRCVPISNHLYFYWYRQILGQKVEFLVSFYNNEISEKSEIFDDQFSVERPDGSNFTLKIRSTKLEDSAMYFCASSVESGGAGWFFGPGTRLTVL.

J is TRBJ2-3 and V is TRBV19; 7 bases agree with TRBD2. The V gene's germline CDR1 is LNHDA and CDR2 SQIVND (reference sequence). The CDR3 spans 17 residues. The trim removed 1 base at V and 2 bases at J, leaving 9 bases unmatched. CDR3 in amino acids: CASSIGASGTLTDTQYF. The CDR3 nucleotides are TGTGCCAGTAGTATAGGCGCTAGCGGCACTCTCACAGATACGCAGTATTTT.

This clone was recorded only once. V usage is TRBV18 and J usage is TRBJ2-5, with D unclear. The germline V and J ends were trimmed by 6 bases and 2 bases, with 13 bases remaining between them. Germline CDR1 and CDR2: KGHSH and LQKENI. The CDR3 spans 14 residues. The CDR3 DNA reads as TGTGCCAGCTCCCAGTCGACGGAGCAAGAGACCCAGTACTTC. This gives the protein CASSQSTEQETQYF.

The chain recombines TRBV7-6 with TRBJ2-7; TRBD2 agrees at 8 bases. The length of the CDR3 is 15 residues. The germline V gene encodes CDR1 SGHVS and CDR2 FNYEAQ. The ends lost 4 bases at V and 3 bases at J; junction bases unmatched: 8. The CDR3 sequence is CASSSRGGTDYEQYF. DNA for the CDR3: TGTGCCAGCAGCTCCCGGGGGGGGACCGACTACGAGCAGTACTTC.

The CDR3 here is CASSLTGVVAKNIQYF. CDR3 nucleotide sequence: TGTGCCAGCAGTTTGACAGGGGTGGTAGCCAAAAACATTCAGTACTTC. The chain is built from TRBV2 and TRBJ2-4; the match to TRBD1 covers 8 bases. Germline lookup yields CDR1 SNHLY and CDR2 FYNNEI. The length of the CDR3 is 16 residues. J lost 0 bases, V lost 5 bases, and 6 bases had no gene match.

This clone came up once. CDR3 sequence: CASSRTGVVTGANVLTF. CDR3 nucleotides: TGCGCCAGCAGCCGGACAGGGGTAGTCACTGGGGCCAACGTCCTGACTTTC. The rearrangement uses TRBV5-1 and TRBJ2-6; 9 bases fit TRBD1. Germline V gene sequence: CDR1 SGHRS, CDR2 YFSETQ. The CDR3 contains 17 residues. V shed 4 bases, J shed 2 bases, and the junction held 7 bases outside the gene matches.

The gene calls are TRBV6-1 and TRBJ1-2, with D maybe TRBD1 (6 bases). Trimming stripped 6 bases from V and 4 bases from J, with 15 bases between. The CDR3 has 14 amino acids. Germline assignment: CDR1 MNHNS and CDR2 SASEGT. The CDR3 loop is CASSERDTRYGYTF. The CDR3 DNA is TGTGCCAGCAGCGAAAGGGACACTCGCTATGGCTACACCTTC.

Remarks on this clone: The same CDR3 also results from other DNA sequences found in this sample. The gene calls are TRBV29-1 and TRBJ2-7; D not certain. This CDR3 is 11 amino acids long. V was trimmed by 4 bases and J by 4 bases, leaving 8 bases between them. Germline V gives CDR1 SQVTM, CDR2 ANQGSEA. CDR3 loop: CSVGLLYEQYF. CDR3 bases: TGCAGCGTTGGACTCCTATACGAGCAGTACTTC.

This clone has a handful of counts. The rearrangement uses TRBV5-1 and TRBJ2-5, with 14 nucleotides matching TRBD2. This CDR3 has 19 amino acids. J lost 1 base, V lost 4 bases, and 12 bases had no gene match. CDR1 SGHRS and CDR2 YFSETQ come from the germline V gene. CDR3: CASSPESGTSGRIQETQYF. CDR3 coding DNA: TGCGCCAGCAGCCCGGAGTCCGGGACTAGCGGGAGAATCCAAGAGACCCAGTACTTC.

This clone was observed a handful of times. The chain combines TRBV9 with TRBJ2-3, with 10 bases fitting TRBD2. In germline, CDR1 is SGDLS, CDR2 YYNGEE. V shed 0 bases and J 6 bases; nucleotides not matched to a gene: 7. This CDR3 has 16 residues. The CDR3 is CASSVGASGGVDTQYF. CDR3 sequence (DNA): TGTGCCAGCAGCGTAGGGGCTAGCGGGGGTGTGGATACGCAGTATTTT.

With respect to this clone: A junction end diverges from the germline sequence, so it may reflect a read error. The V and J genes are TRBV6-1 and TRBJ1-4; D ambiguous. Germline-derived CDR1 and CDR2 are MNHNS and SASEGT. CDR3 size: 13 residues. CDR3 sequence reads: CANSDGQIEKLFF. For the CDR3, the DNA is TGTGCCAACAGTGATGGGCAAATAGAAAAACTGTTTTTT.

The V call is TRBV5-6, the J call TRBJ2-1, with 9 bases identical to TRBD1. The germline V gene has CDR1 SGHDT and CDR2 YYEEEE. Germline trimming cut 0 bases from V and 7 bases from J; bases unmatched to any gene: 8. CDR3 length equals 16 residues. The CDR3 region has the DNA TGTGCCAGCAGCTTGGCTCTCACAGGGGGCGGGAATGAGCAGTTCTTC. Amino acid sequence: CASSLALTGGGNEQFF.

The chain joins TRBV19 to TRBJ1-4; D is undetermined. The CDR3 consists of 13 residues. Trimming pared 5 bases from V and 7 bases from J, leaving 11 bases between. The germline gives CDR1 LNHDA, CDR2 SQIVND (reference sequence). For the CDR3, the DNA is TGTGCCAGTAGTCCCAGTTTATTTGAAAAACTGTTTTTT. This gives the protein CASSPSLFEKLFF.

This clone was found a few times. The chain couples TRBV30 to TRBJ2-3; TRBD1 agrees at 8 bases. Germline assignment: CDR1 GTSNPN and CDR2 SVGIG (reference sequence). With V trimmed by 8 bases and J by 6 bases, 7 bases remained unmatched. This CDR3 spans 12 amino acids. The CDR3 DNA follows: TGTGCCCTGGACAGGGCCTACGATACGCAGTATTTT. This gives the protein CALDRAYDTQYF.

The gene calls are TRBV25-1 and TRBJ1-1; D unclear. The germline V gene encodes CDR1 MGHDK and CDR2 SYGVNS. V was shortened by 4 bases and J by 1 base, with 13 bases between the two germline ends. The CDR3 consists of 15 residues. The CDR3 DNA sequence: TGTGCCAGCAGTGGTCTTCAGTCCGAGAACACTGAAGCTTTCTTT. Residues: CASSGLQSENTEAFF.

The chain couples TRBV7-2 to TRBJ2-3; the D gene is possibly TRBD2 (5 bases). Trimming cost V 3 bases and J 2 bases, with 12 bases left between them. Germline V CDR1 and CDR2: SGHTA, FQGNSA. The CDR3 has 15 amino acids. The CDR3 DNA is TGTGCCAGCAGCTTGGTAGCGTTGGTCACAGATACGCAGTATTTT. Encoded protein: CASSLVALVTDTQYF.

The rearrangement uses TRBV5-6 and TRBJ2-1; perhaps TRBD2 as D (5 bases). The CDR3 contains 16 residues. The V end lost 2 bases, the J end lost 0 bases, and 12 bases lay between the germline ends. Per germline, CDR1 SGHDT and CDR2 YYEEEE. For the CDR3, the DNA is TGTGCCAGCAGCTTACGGACTCAAAGCTCCTACAATGAGCAGTTCTTC. This gives the protein CASSLRTQSSYNEQFF.

The V gene is TRBV7-9, the J gene TRBJ2-1; 15 positions match TRBD2. The ends lost 4 bases at V and 7 bases at J; junction bases unmatched: 5. Germline V gene lookup returns CDR1 SEHNR and CDR2 FQNEAQ (reference sequence). The CDR3 runs to 16 residues. In DNA, the CDR3 is TGTGCCAGCAGCTCCGAGGGACTAGCGGGAGGAAATGAGCAGTTCTTC. The encoded protein is CASSSEGLAGGNEQFF.